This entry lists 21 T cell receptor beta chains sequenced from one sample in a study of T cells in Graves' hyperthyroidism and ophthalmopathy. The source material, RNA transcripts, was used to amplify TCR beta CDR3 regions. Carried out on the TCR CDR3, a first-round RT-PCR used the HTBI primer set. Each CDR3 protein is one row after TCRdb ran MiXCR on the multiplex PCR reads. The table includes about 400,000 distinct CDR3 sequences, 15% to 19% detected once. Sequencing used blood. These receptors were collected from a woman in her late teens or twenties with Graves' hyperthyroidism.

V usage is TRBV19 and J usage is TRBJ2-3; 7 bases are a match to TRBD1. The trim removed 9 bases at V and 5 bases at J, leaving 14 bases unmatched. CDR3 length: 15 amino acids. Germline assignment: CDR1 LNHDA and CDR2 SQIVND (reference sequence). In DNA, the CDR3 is TGTGCCAGCGGGGAGACAGGGTCGGATGGAGATACGCAGTATTTT. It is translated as CASGETGSDGDTQYF.

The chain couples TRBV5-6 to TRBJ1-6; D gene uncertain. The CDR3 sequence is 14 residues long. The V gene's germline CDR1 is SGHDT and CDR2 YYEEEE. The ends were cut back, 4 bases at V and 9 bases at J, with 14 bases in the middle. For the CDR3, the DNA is TGTGCCAGCAGCCTGATCAGGAGCGGTTCACCCCTCCACTTT. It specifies CASSLIRSGSPLHF. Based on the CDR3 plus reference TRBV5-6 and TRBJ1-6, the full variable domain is DAGVTQSPTHLIKTRGQQVTLRCSPKSGHDTVSWYQQALGQGPQFIFQYYEEEERQRGNFPDRFSGHQFPNYSSELNVNALLLGDSALYLCASSLIRSGSPLHFGNGTRLTVT.

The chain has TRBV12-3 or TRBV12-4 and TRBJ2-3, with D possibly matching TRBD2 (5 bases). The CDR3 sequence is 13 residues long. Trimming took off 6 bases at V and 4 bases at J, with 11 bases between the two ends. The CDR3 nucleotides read TGTGCCAGCAGCCTTTTACTAGCAGATACGCAGTATTTT. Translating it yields CASSLLLADTQYF.

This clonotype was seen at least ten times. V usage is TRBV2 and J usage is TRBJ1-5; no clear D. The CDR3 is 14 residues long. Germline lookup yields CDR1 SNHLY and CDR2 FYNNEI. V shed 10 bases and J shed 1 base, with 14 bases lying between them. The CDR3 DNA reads TGTGCCACCTCGGGAGCAGACAGCAATCAGCCCCAGCATTTT. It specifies CATSGADSNQPQHF. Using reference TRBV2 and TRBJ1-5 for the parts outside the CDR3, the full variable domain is EPEVTQTPSHQVTQMGQEVILRCVPISNHLYFYWYRQILGQKVEFLVSFYNNEISEKSEIFDDQFSVERPDGSNFTLKIRSTKLEDSAMYFCATSGADSNQPQHFGDGTRLSIL.

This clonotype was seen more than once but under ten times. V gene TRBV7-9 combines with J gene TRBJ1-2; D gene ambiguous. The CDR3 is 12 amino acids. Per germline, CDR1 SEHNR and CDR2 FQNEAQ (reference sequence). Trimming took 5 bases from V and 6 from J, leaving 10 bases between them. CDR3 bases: TGTGCCAGCAGCGAAGCAACCCATGGCTACACCTTC. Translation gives CASSEATHGYTF.

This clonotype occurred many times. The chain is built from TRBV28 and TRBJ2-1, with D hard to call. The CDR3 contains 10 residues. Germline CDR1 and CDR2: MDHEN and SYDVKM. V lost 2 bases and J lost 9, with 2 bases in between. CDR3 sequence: CASSLGEQFF. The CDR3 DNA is TGTGCCAGCAGTTTAGGTGAGCAGTTCTTC.

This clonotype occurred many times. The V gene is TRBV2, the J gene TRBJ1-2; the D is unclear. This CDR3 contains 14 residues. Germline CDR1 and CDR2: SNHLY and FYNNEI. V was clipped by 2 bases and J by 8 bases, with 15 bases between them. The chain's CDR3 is CASSESVLAKGYTF. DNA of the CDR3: TGTGCCAGCAGTGAATCTGTCCTGGCGAAAGGCTACACCTTC.

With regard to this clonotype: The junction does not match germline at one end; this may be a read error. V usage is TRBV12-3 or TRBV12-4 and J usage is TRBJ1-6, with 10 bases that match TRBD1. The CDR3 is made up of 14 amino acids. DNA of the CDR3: TGTGCCGGCAGCGGGACAGGGGTTAAATCACCCCTCCACTTT. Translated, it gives CAGSGTGVKSPLHF.

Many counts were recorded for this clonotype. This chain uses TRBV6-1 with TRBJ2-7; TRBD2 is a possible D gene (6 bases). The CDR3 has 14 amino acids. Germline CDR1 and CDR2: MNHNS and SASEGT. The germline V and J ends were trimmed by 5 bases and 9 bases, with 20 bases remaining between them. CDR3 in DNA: TGTGCCAGCAGTCCTCAGGGAGGACGGGAAGGGCAGTACTTC. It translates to CASSPQGGREGQYF.

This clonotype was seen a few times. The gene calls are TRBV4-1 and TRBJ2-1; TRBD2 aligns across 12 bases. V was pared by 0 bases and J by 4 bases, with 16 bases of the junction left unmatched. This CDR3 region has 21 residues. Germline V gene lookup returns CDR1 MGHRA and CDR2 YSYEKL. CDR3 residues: CASSQEGTKHLAGGRYNEQFF. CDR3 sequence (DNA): TGCGCCAGCAGCCAAGAGGGCACCAAGCACCTAGCGGGAGGGCGTTACAATGAGCAGTTCTTC.

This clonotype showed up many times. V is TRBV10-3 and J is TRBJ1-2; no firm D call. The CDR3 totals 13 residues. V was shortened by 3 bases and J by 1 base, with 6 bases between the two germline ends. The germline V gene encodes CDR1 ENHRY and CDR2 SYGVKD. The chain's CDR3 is CAISEGGNYGYTF. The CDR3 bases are TGTGCCATCAGTGAAGGCGGTAACTATGGCTACACCTTC.

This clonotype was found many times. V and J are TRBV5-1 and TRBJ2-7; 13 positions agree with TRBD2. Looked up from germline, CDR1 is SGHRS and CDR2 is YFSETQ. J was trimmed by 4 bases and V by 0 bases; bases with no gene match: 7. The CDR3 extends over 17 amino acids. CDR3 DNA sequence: TGCGCCAGCAGCTTGGGAGGACTAGCGGGAGACGAGTACGAGCAGTACTTC. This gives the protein CASSLGGLAGDEYEQYF.

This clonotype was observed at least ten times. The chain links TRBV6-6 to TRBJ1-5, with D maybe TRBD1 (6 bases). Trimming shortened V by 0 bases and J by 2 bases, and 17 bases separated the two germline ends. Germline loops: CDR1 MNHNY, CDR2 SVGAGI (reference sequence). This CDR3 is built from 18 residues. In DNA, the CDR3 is TGTGCCAGCAGTTACTCCCGGGACAACCACCAGGGCAATCAGCCCCAGCATTTT. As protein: CASSYSRDNHQGNQPQHF.

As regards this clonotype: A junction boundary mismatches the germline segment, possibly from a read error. The CDR3 nucleotides read TGTGCCAGCAGCCCTTTCGAGAGCTCCTGCAATGAGCAGTTCTTC. Translation gives CASSPFESSCNEQFF. V is TRBV7-2 and J is TRBJ2-1; D not resolved. Germline loops: CDR1 SGHTA, CDR2 FQGNSA. This CDR3 is built from 15 residues.

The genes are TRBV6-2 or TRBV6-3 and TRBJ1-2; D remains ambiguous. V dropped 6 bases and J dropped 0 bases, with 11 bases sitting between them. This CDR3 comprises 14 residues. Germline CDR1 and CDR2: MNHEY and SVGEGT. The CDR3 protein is CASRKDGANYGYTF. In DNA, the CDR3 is TGTGCCAGCAGAAAGGACGGAGCTAACTATGGCTACACCTTC.

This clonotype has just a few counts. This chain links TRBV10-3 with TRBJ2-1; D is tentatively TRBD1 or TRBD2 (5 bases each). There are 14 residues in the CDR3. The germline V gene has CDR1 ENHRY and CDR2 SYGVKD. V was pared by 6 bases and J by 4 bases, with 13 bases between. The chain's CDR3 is CAIRNTGRYNEQFF. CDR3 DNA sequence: TGTGCCATCAGGAACACGGGACGGTACAATGAGCAGTTCTTC.

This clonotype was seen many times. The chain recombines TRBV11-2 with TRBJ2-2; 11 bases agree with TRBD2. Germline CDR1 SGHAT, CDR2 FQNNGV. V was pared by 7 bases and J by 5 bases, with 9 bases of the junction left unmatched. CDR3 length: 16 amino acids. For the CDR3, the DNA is TGTGCCAGCATCCCCAGGCTAGCGGGAGGTACCGGGGAGCTGTTTTTT. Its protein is CASIPRLAGGTGELFF. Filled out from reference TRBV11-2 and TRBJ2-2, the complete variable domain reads EAGVAQSPRYKIIEKRQSVAFWCNPISGHATLYWYQQILGQGPKLLIQFQNNGVVDDSQLPKDRFSAERLKGVDSTLKIQPAKLEDSAVYLCASIPRLAGGTGELFFGEGSRLTVL.

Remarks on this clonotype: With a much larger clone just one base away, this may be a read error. CDR3 in amino acids: CASRPRGATEAFF. The CDR3 nucleotides read TGTGCCAGCAGACCCCGAGGGGCCACTGAAGCTTTCTTT. The chain uses TRBV7-2 and TRBJ1-1, with a weak D call TRBD1 (5 bases). V lost 6 bases and J 4 bases, leaving 12 bases between the germline ends. The CDR3 sequence is 13 residues long. Per the germline V gene, CDR1 is SGHTA and CDR2 is FQGNSA.

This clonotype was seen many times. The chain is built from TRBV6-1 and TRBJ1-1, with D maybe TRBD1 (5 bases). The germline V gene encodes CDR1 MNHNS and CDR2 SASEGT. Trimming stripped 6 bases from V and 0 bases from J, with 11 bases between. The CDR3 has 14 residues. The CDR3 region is CASSQGRVNTEAFF. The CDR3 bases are TGTGCCAGCAGCCAGGGACGGGTGAACACTGAAGCTTTCTTT.

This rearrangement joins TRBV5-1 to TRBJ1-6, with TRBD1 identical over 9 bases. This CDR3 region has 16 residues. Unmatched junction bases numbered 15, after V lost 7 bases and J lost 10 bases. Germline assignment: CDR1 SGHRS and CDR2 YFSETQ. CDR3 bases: TGCGCCAGCGCCCCTCCGGGACAGGGTGGTTTGTCACCCCTCCACTTT. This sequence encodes CASAPPGQGGLSPLHF.

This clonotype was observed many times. This CDR3 is CASEGESDNEQFF. As DNA, the CDR3 is TGTGCCAGCGAAGGGGAATCGGACAATGAGCAGTTCTTC. The chain uses TRBV2 and TRBJ2-1; possible D gene TRBD1, 5 bases. V was pared by 8 bases and J by 5 bases, with 13 bases between. The CDR3 consists of 13 residues. CDR1 SNHLY and CDR2 FYNNEI come from the germline V gene.